These T cell receptor beta chains were read from a single sample in a study of blood T cell repertoires in COVID-19. The table came from immunoSEQ multiplex PCR; TCRdb's copy has only in-frame clones and leaves some out. The sample lists around 180,000 clones; 88% were seen once. The material sequenced was peripheral blood. Receptors were obtained from a man aged 55 to 70 with acute or convalescent COVID-19. CDR3s include the opening cysteine and the closing phenylalanine or tryptophan. D genes are given only for firm matches.

V gene: TRBV5-1
D gene: NA
CDR3 protein: CASSPDSGNTIYF

V gene: TRBV10-1
D gene: NA
CDR3 protein: CASSVTSSGNTIYF

V gene: TRBV15
D gene: NA
CDR3 protein: CATSRGREETQYF

V gene: TRBV11-3
D gene: TRBD2
CDR3 protein: CASSLDGLADNEQFF

V gene: TRBV2
D gene: TRBD1
CDR3 protein: CASRDDRGQPQHF

V gene: TRBV7-3
D gene: NA
CDR3 protein: CASSLRGVNSPLHF

V gene: TRBV5-1
D gene: TRBD1
CDR3 protein: CASSRGQINYGYTF

V gene: TRBV18
D gene: NA
CDR3 protein: CASSPPGGARNEQYF

V gene: TRBV24-1
D gene: TRBD1
CDR3 protein: CATSDLGTDREDTQYF

V gene: TRBV24-1
D gene: NA
CDR3 protein: CATSGQGSNTEAFF

V gene: TRBV7-9
D gene: TRBD2
CDR3 protein: CASSLAAGEGVAQYF

V gene: TRBV9
D gene: TRBD1
CDR3 protein: CASSARDRAEAFF

V gene: TRBV30
D gene: TRBD2
CDR3 protein: CAWSMRGGITDTQYF

V gene: TRBV27
D gene: NA
CDR3 protein: CASSLRDSGGWNTGELFF

V gene: TRBV30
D gene: NA
CDR3 protein: CAWSEQGPLQPQHF

V gene: TRBV6-5
D gene: TRBD1
CDR3 protein: CASSSRGQGDSPLHF

V gene: TRBV5-4
D gene: NA
CDR3 protein: CASSRTGFDTIYF

V gene: TRBV7-2
D gene: NA
CDR3 protein: CASSPPQSRGDEQFF

V gene: TRBV19
D gene: NA
CDR3 protein: CASSINPGRTGELFF

V gene: TRBV27
D gene: TRBD1
CDR3 protein: CASSFTTGGAGGYTF

V gene: TRBV7-6
D gene: NA
CDR3 protein: CASSLAPTRPADTQYF

V gene: TRBV5-1
D gene: NA
CDR3 protein: CASSLAVSEGTDTQYF

V gene: TRBV19
D gene: NA
CDR3 protein: CASRSGQGGNQPQHF

V gene: TRBV5-1
D gene: TRBD2
CDR3 protein: CASSVGTNGNEQFF

V gene: TRBV6-2/TRBV6-3
D gene: TRBD1
CDR3 protein: CASSYSRQGETQYF

V gene: TRBV7-9
D gene: NA
CDR3 protein: CASSLPTATSTDTQYF

V gene: TRBV9
D gene: NA
CDR3 protein: CASSVGWGRNNSPLHF

V gene: TRBV24-1
D gene: NA
CDR3 protein: CATSETAPSSPLHF

V gene: TRBV9
D gene: TRBD2
CDR3 protein: CASSARLAGLNNEQFF

V gene: TRBV6-4
D gene: TRBD2
CDR3 protein: CASTSAGASLHEQFF

V gene: TRBV10-1
D gene: NA
CDR3 protein: CASSEVEGQGMNTEAFF

V gene: TRBV5-1
D gene: TRBD1
CDR3 protein: CASSPQGGLNTEAFF

V gene: TRBV10-3
D gene: TRBD1
CDR3 protein: CAISEDRAGNTIYF

V gene: TRBV28
D gene: NA
CDR3 protein: CATAGDSNQPQHF

V gene: TRBV19
D gene: NA
CDR3 protein: CASTTALGAFF

V gene: TRBV2
D gene: NA
CDR3 protein: CASSVLANTGELFF

V gene: TRBV7-9
D gene: NA
CDR3 protein: CASSLDRVGAFF

V gene: TRBV14
D gene: TRBD2
CDR3 protein: CASSQLVGSGRANEQFF

V gene: TRBV11-2
D gene: TRBD1
CDR3 protein: CASSPGTGGAWNIQYF

V gene: TRBV2
D gene: TRBD1
CDR3 protein: CASSPGGIYGYTF

V gene: TRBV11-2
D gene: NA
CDR3 protein: CASSLEGGELFF

V gene: TRBV2
D gene: NA
CDR3 protein: CASRLQEIQYF

V gene: TRBV9
D gene: NA
CDR3 protein: CASSAGSSSLSGNTIYF